Presented here are 8 T cell receptor beta chains from one specimen sequenced in a study of a mutant IDH1 vaccine in newly diagnosed glioma. Using immunoSEQ multiplex PCR, the repertoire was profiled, and TCRdb retains in-frame clones only, with some absent. The profile covers tens of thousands of clones, with roughly 80% appearing a single time and roughly 18% taken by the ten largest. Time point described: baseline, week 1 (first vaccination visit). The treatment is: pre-vaccination baseline after standard-of-care therapy. This specimen was PBMCs, taken from a glioma patient treated with radiotherapy, temozolomide or both. The source of these receptors is a man younger than 30 with glioma.

The rearrangement uses TRBV5-1 and TRBJ2-2; D unresolved. Germline V gene lookup returns CDR1 SGHRS and CDR2 YFSETQ. The CDR3 covers 14 residues. With 1 base removed from V and 0 bases from J, the gap between germline ends came to 4 bases. CDR3 in DNA: TGCGCCAGCAGCTTGACAGCGAACACCGGGGAGCTGTTTTTT. Translated, it gives CASSLTANTGELFF.

The chain is built from TRBV19 and TRBJ1-5, with a tentative D call TRBD1 (6 bases). This CDR3 is built from 18 residues. Trimming pared 0 bases from V and 4 bases from J, leaving 19 bases between. Per the germline V gene, CDR1 is LNHDA and CDR2 is SQIVND (reference sequence). DNA of the CDR3: TGTGCCAGTAGTATAGAAGGCGGGACACCGACAAAGAATCAGCCCCAGCATTTT. Protein sequence: CASSIEGGTPTKNQPQHF. The full variable domain, its missing parts supplied by reference TRBV19 and TRBJ1-5, is DGGITQSPKYLFRKEGQNVTLSCEQNLNHDAMYWYRQDPGQGLRLIYYSQIVNDFQKGDIAEGYSVSREKKESFPLTVTSAQKNPTAFYLCASSIEGGTPTKNQPQHFGDGTRLSIL.

This rearrangement joins TRBV7-9 to TRBJ2-5, with 8 bases identical to TRBD1. Per germline, CDR1 SEHNR and CDR2 FQNEAQ (reference sequence). The CDR3 runs 15 residues. The ends lost 6 bases at V and 2 bases at J; junction bases unmatched: 8. Here the CDR3 reads CASRRQGSGQETQYF. The CDR3 nucleotides are TGTGCCAGCAGACGACAGGGGAGTGGGCAAGAGACCCAGTACTTC. Based on the CDR3 plus reference TRBV7-9 and TRBJ2-5, the full variable domain is DTGVSQNPRHKITKRGQNVTFRCDPISEHNRLYWYRQTLGQGPEFLTYFQNEAQLEKSRLLSDRFSAERPKGSFSTLEIQRTEQGDSAMYLCASRRQGSGQETQYFGPGTRLLVL.

This clone appeared a single time. Written as DNA, the CDR3 is TGTGCCAGCAGCGTAGAGGGAGCTAACTATGGCTACACCTTC. Protein: CASSVEGANYGYTF. The chain combines TRBV9 with TRBJ1-2; D is ambiguous. The CDR3 is 14 amino acids. From germline, CDR1 is SGDLS and CDR2 YYNGEE. Trimming took off 0 bases at V and 0 bases at J, with 6 bases between the two ends. Complete variable domain (other parts from reference TRBV9 and TRBJ1-2): DSGVTQTPKHLITATGQRVTLRCSPRSGDLSVYWYQQSLDQGLQFLIQYYNGEERAKGNILERFSAQQFPDLHSELNLSSLELGDSALYFCASSVEGANYGYTFGSGTRLTVV.

The V gene is TRBV30, the J gene TRBJ2-7, with TRBD2 as a possible D gene (5 bases). The CDR3 totals 12 residues. CDR1 GTSNPN and CDR2 SVGIG come from the germline V gene (reference sequence). V lost 2 bases and J lost 5, with 10 bases in between. The CDR3 sequence: CAWSSPGDEQYF. In DNA, the CDR3 is TGTGCCTGGAGTTCCCCCGGGGACGAGCAGTACTTC.

In its sample, this clone was seen once. The V call is TRBV27, the J call TRBJ1-1; D is possibly TRBD1 (5 bases). The germline CDR1 and CDR2 sequences are MNHEY and SMNVEV (reference sequence). This CDR3 has 15 residues. With 4 bases removed from V and 0 bases from J, the gap between germline ends came to 12 bases. CDR3 DNA: TGTGCCAGCAGTTCAGGGCCCTCCATGAACACTGAAGCTTTCTTT. It encodes CASSSGPSMNTEAFF.

The chain uses TRBV7-6 and TRBJ2-1; D call uncertain. Trimming stripped 1 base from V and 3 bases from J, with 1 base between. In germline, CDR1 is SGHVS, CDR2 FNYEAQ. The CDR3 extends over 12 amino acids. CDR3 sequence (DNA): TGTGCCAGCAGCTTAGGCTACAATGAGCAGTTCTTC. It encodes CASSLGYNEQFF.

The chain uses TRBV29-1 and TRBJ1-1, with a possible D match to TRBD1 (5 bases). Looked up from germline, CDR1 is SQVTM and CDR2 is ANQGSEA. The CDR3 consists of 14 residues. The V gene lost 6 bases and the J gene lost 2 bases, with 16 bases spanning the gap. CDR3 DNA sequence: TGCAGCGTGAATAAAGGGGACGTAAACACTGAAGCTTTCTTT. It specifies CSVNKGDVNTEAFF.